Listed here are 13 T cell receptor beta chains from one sample, sequenced in a study of T-cell reconstitution after alpha-beta-depleted transplantation in children (dated by TCRdb to 2016 to 2018). Library creation used PCR. TCRdb lists the instrument as Illumina HiSeq 2500. TCR libraries were prepared with molecular barcoding, using unique molecular identifiers to normalize TCRbeta repertoire quantification. TCRdb applied fastp at Q25 and MiXCR to the public reads, then kept only in-frame beta chains. Duplicate CDR3 protein sequences are folded into a single record with the most common DNA and genes. The sample table shows almost 500,000 distinct CDR3 sequences, and around 13% are seen once. The ten largest clones take up about 6% of the sample. The sample here was PBMCs from the stem cell graft donor, taken from the stem cell graft. These receptors were collected from a human donor who donated a stem cell graft to a child with combined immunodeficiency.

This clonotype was observed many times. The chain combines TRBV7-2 with TRBJ2-3; 8 bases align to TRBD2. V trimming: 3 bases; J trimming: 5 bases; junction bases outside the gene matches: 7. The CDR3 runs 15 residues. Germline CDR1 is SGHTA and CDR2 is FQGNSA. CDR3 coding DNA: TGTGCCAGCAGCTTTAGTGGCGGGAGGAGAGATACGCAGTATTTT. This codes for CASSFSGGRRDTQYF. Supplemented by reference TRBV7-2 and TRBJ2-3, the full variable domain reads GAGVSQSPSNKVTEKGKDVELRCDPISGHTALYWYRQSLGQGLEFLIYFQGNSAPDKSGLPSDRFSAERTGGSVSTLTIQRTQQEDSAVYLCASSFSGGRRDTQYFGPGTRLTVL.

This clonotype showed up just a few times. The chain combines TRBV7-2 with TRBJ1-1, with a possible D match to TRBD1 (5 bases). There are 13 residues in the CDR3. Germline CDR1 reads SGHTA; CDR2 reads FQGNSA. V lost 3 bases to trimming and J lost 11 bases, with 16 bases between them. CDR3 DNA sequence: TGTGCCAGCAGCTTTCGTCAGGGCATTGAGGCTTTCTTT. It encodes CASSFRQGIEAFF.

This clonotype came up many times. The chain links TRBV5-1 to TRBJ2-3; TRBD1 is a possible D gene (5 bases). V was pared by 5 bases and J by 1 base, with 14 bases between. In germline, CDR1 is SGHRS, CDR2 YFSETQ. The CDR3 totals 15 residues. The CDR3 DNA follows: TGCGCCAGCAGTTTGACGACAGCCCGCACAGATACGCAGTATTTT. Protein product: CASSLTTARTDTQYF.

This clonotype was detected only a few times. The J gene is TRBJ1-3, the V gene TRBV29-1; D might be TRBD1 (5 bases). Trimming removed 0 bases from V and 2 bases from J, with 23 bases in between. Per the germline V gene, CDR1 is SQVTM and CDR2 is ANQGSEA. CDR3 length equals 19 residues. The CDR3 reads CSVEDRKFQGKFPGNTIYF. As DNA, the CDR3 is TGCAGCGTTGAAGATCGAAAATTTCAGGGAAAGTTCCCTGGAAACACCATATATTTT. Combining the CDR3 with reference TRBV29-1 and TRBJ1-3 gives the whole variable domain SAVISQKPSRDICQRGTSLTIQCQVDSQVTMMFWYRQQPGQSLTLIATANQGSEATYESGFVIDKFPISRPNLTFSTLTVSNMSPEDSSIYLCSVEDRKFQGKFPGNTIYFGEGSWLTVV.

This clonotype was counted many times. The chain combines TRBV10-3 with TRBJ2-1, with TRBD2 identical over 14 bases. Losses at the gene ends were 1 base for V and 9 bases for J; bases not matched to a gene: 5. Looked up from germline, CDR1 is ENHRY and CDR2 is SYGVKD. The CDR3 extends over 16 amino acids. Written as DNA, the CDR3 is TGTGCCATCAGTGAGTTGGGACTAGCGGGAGTTTCTGAGCAGTTCTTC. Protein product: CAISELGLAGVSEQFF.

This clonotype showed up just a few times. The chain links TRBV20-1 to TRBJ2-5, with a possible D match to TRBD2 (5 bases). V was pared by 6 bases and J by 1 base, with 15 bases between. The CDR3 runs 14 residues. Germline V gene lookup returns CDR1 DFQATT and CDR2 SNEGSKA (reference sequence). The CDR3, as DNA: TGCAGTGCGGGAGAGGGCTACCCCCAAGAGACCCAGTACTTC. Translated, it gives CSAGEGYPQETQYF.

This clonotype has only a few counts. This chain joins TRBV20-1 and TRBJ2-7; D possibly corresponds to TRBD2 (5 bases). With 6 bases removed from V and 2 bases from J, the gap between germline ends came to 17 bases. This CDR3 region has 14 residues. Per the germline V gene, CDR1 is DFQATT and CDR2 is SNEGSKA (reference sequence). The CDR3 DNA reads as TGCAGTGCGGAGGAGCTCTGGGGTACCTACGAGCAGTACTTC. Protein product: CSAEELWGTYEQYF.

There are a few counts of this clonotype. The J gene is TRBJ2-1, the V gene TRBV25-1; a possible D gene is TRBD1 (5 bases). The CDR3 extends over 20 amino acids. V was shortened by 3 bases and J by 0 bases, with 24 bases between the two germline ends. CDR1 is MGHDK and CDR2 is SYGVNS in the germline V gene. CDR3 residues: CASSDRSLVSWGSSYNEQFF. The CDR3 DNA reads as TGTGCCAGCAGTGACCGATCCTTGGTATCTTGGGGCAGCTCCTACAATGAGCAGTTCTTC.

This clonotype was picked up many times. The rearrangement uses TRBV21-1 and TRBJ2-4; the table's D call of TRBD1 was not tested on the DNA. TRBV21-1 is a documented pseudogene. The CDR3 extends over 15 amino acids. The chain's CDR3 is CASSRPQGSKNIQYF. The CDR3 bases are TGTGCCAGCAGCAGACCACAGGGCTCCAAAAACATTCAGTACTTC.

This clonotype occurred a few times. This chain uses TRBV7-2 with TRBJ1-1; unclear D gene. Trimming pared 3 bases from V and 0 bases from J, leaving 8 bases between. Germline values: CDR1 SGHTA, CDR2 FQGNSA. CDR3 length: 14 residues. The CDR3 coding sequence is TGTGCCAGCAGCTTCCTTACGCTGAACACTGAAGCTTTCTTT. Translation gives CASSFLTLNTEAFF.

Ten or more counts support this clonotype. The chain is built from TRBV12-3 or TRBV12-4 and TRBJ2-1; D remains ambiguous. The CDR3 is made up of 12 amino acids. V lost 6 bases and J 4 bases, leaving 7 bases between the germline ends. This chain's CDR3 is CASSQLYNEQFF. CDR3 DNA: TGTGCCAGCAGCCAATTATACAATGAGCAGTTCTTC.

This clonotype was counted many times. The CDR3 DNA reads as TGTGCCAGCAGCGTAGAAGGGAAGGGCAATCAGCCCCAGCATTTT. Residues: CASSVEGKGNQPQHF. The V gene is TRBV9, the J gene TRBJ1-5, with D hard to call. CDR1 SGDLS and CDR2 YYNGEE come from the germline V gene. The CDR3 length is 15 residues. Trimming pared 0 bases from V and 2 bases from J, leaving 9 bases between.

V usage is TRBV12-3 or TRBV12-4 and J usage is TRBJ2-1; TRBD1 is a possible D gene (6 bases). The CDR3 length is 12 residues. V was trimmed by 3 bases and J by 9 bases, leaving 9 bases between them. DNA of the CDR3: TGTGCCAGCAGTTTGCACAGGGTTGAGCAGTTCTTC. Its translation: CASSLHRVEQFF.